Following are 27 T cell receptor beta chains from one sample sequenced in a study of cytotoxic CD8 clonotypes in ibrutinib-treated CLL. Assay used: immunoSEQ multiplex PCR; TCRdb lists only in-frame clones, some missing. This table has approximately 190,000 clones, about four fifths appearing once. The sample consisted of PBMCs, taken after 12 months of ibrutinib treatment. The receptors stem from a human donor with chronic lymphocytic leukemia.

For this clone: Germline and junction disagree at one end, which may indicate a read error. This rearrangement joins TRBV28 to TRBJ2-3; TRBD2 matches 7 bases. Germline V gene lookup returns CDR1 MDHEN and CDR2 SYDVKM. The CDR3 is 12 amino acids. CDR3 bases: TGTGCCAGCAGCCTCCGGGCTAGCGGTGAGCATTTT. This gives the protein CASSLRASGEHF.

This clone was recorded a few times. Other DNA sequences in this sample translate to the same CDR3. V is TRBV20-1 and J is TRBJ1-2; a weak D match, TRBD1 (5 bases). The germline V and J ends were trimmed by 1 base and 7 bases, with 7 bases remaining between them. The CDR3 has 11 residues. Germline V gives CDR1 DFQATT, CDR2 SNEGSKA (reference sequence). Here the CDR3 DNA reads TGCAGTGCTAGAGGTCAGGGTGGCTACACCTTC. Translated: CSARGQGGYTF.

Here the CDR3 DNA reads TGCAGTGCTAGTGAGATCCCTGAAGCTTTCTTT. Encoded protein: CSASEIPEAFF. J is TRBJ1-1 and V is TRBV20-1; no clear D gene. Per germline, CDR1 DFQATT and CDR2 SNEGSKA (reference sequence). Trimming pared 3 bases from V and 6 bases from J, leaving 8 bases between. This CDR3 region has 11 residues.

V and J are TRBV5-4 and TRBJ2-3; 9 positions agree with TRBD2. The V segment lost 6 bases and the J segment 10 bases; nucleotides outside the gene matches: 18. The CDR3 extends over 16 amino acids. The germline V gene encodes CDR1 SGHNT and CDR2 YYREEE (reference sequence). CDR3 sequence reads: CASKTDLVAGGPSQYF. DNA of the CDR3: TGTGCCAGCAAGACGGACCTTGTGGCGGGGGGGCCCTCGCAGTATTTT.

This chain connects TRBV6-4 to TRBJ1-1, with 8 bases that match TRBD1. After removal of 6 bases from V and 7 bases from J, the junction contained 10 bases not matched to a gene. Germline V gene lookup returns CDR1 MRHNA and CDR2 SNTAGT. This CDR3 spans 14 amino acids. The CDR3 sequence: CASRPTEDRDEAFF. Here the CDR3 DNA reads TGTGCCAGCAGGCCTACCGAGGACAGGGATGAAGCTTTCTTT.

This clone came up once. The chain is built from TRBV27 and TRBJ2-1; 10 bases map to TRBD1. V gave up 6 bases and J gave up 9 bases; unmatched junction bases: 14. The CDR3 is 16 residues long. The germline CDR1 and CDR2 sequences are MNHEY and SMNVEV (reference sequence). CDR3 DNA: TGTGCCAGCAGGACCCAGGCGGGACAGGGGTCCTCTGAGCAGTTCTTC. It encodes CASRTQAGQGSSEQFF.

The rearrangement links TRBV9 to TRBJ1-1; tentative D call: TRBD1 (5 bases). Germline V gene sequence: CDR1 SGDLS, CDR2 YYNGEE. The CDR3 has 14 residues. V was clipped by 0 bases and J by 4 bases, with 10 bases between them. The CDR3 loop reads CASSVGGGITEAFF. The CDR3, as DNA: TGTGCCAGCAGCGTAGGGGGCGGAATCACTGAAGCTTTCTTT.

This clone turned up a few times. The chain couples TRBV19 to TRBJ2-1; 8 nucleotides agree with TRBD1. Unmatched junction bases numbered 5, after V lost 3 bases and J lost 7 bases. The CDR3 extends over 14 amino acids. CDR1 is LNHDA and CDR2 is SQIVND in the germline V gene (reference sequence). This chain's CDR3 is CASSMGTGTNEQFF. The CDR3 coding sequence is TGTGCCAGTAGTATGGGGACAGGAACGAATGAGCAGTTCTTC.

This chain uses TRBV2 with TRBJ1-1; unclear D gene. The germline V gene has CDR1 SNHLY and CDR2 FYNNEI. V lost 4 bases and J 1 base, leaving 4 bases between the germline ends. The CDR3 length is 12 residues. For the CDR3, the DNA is TGTGCCAGCAGTGTAAGGAACACTGAAGCTTTCTTT. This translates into CASSVRNTEAFF.

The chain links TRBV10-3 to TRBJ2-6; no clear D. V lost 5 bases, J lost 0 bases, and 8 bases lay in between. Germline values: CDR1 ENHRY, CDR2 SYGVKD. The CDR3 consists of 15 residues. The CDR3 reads CAISTRSSGANVLTF. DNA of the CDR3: TGTGCCATCAGTACCAGGAGCTCTGGGGCCAACGTCCTGACTTTC.

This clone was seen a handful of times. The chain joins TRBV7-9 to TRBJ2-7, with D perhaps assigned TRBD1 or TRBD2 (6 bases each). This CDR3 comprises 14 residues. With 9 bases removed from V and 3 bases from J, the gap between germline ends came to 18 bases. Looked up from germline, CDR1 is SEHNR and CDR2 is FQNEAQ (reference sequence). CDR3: CASARGRIGYEQYF. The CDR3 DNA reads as TGTGCCAGTGCCCGGGGGCGTATTGGCTACGAGCAGTACTTC.

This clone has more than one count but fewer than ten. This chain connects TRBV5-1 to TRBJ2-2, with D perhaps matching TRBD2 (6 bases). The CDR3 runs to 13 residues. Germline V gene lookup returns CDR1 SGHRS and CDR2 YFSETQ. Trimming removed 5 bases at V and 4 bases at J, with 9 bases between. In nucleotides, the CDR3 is TGCGCCAGCAGGACTAGTACCACCGGGGAGCTGTTTTTT. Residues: CASRTSTTGELFF.

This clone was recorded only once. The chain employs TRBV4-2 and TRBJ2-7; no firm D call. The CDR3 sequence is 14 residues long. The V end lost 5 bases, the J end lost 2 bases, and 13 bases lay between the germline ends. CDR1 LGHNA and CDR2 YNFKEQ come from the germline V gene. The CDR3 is CASSLLEPPYEQYF. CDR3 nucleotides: TGTGCCAGCAGCTTGTTAGAGCCCCCCTACGAGCAGTACTTC.

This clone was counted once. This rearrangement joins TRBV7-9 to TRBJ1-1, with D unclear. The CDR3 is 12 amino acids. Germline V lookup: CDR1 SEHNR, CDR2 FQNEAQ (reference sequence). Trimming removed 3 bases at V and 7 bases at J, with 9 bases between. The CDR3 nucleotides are TGTGCCAGCAGCTTGGGTGGACTTGAAGCTTTCTTT. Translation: CASSLGGLEAFF.

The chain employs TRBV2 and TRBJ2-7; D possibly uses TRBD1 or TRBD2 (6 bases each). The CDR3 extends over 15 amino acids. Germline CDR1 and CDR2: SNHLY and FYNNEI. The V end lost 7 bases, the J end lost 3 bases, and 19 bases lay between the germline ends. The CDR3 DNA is TGTGCCAGCAAAGGGGATCGGACAGCGGGCTACGAGCAGTACTTC. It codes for CASKGDRTAGYEQYF. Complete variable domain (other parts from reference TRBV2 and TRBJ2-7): EPEVTQTPSHQVTQMGQEVILRCVPISNHLYFYWYRQILGQKVEFLVSFYNNEISEKSEIFDDQFSVERPDGSNFTLKIRSTKLEDSAMYFCASKGDRTAGYEQYFGPGTRLTVT.

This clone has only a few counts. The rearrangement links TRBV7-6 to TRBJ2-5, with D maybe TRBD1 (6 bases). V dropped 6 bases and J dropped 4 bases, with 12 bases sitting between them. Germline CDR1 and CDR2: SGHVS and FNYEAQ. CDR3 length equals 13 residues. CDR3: CASSPTGRETQYF. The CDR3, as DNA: TGTGCCAGCAGTCCCACAGGGCGAGAGACCCAGTACTTC. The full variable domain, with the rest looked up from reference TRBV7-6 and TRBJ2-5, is GAGVSQSPRYKVTKRGQDVALRCDPISGHVSLYWYRQALGQGPEFLTYFNYEAQQDKSGLPNDRFSAERPEGSISTLTIQRTEQRDSAMYRCASSPTGRETQYFGPGTRLLVL.

For the CDR3, the DNA is TGTGCCAGCAGTGAAAACGAAGGGGAGACCCAGTACTTC. Protein product: CASSENEGETQYF. This sequence joins TRBV6-4 and TRBJ2-5; D is unclear. The V end lost 3 bases, the J end lost 5 bases, and 10 bases lay between the germline ends. Germline-derived CDR1 and CDR2 are MRHNA and SNTAGT. The CDR3 runs to 13 residues.

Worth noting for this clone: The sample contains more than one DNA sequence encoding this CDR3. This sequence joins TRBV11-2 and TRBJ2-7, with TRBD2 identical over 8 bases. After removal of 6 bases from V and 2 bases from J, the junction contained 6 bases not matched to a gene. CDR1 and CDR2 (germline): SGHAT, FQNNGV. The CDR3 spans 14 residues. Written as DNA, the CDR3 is TGTGCCAGCAGTTTTTGGCGGGGGGCCTACGAGCAGTACTTC. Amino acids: CASSFWRGAYEQYF. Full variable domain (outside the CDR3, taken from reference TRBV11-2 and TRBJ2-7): EAGVAQSPRYKIIEKRQSVAFWCNPISGHATLYWYQQILGQGPKLLIQFQNNGVVDDSQLPKDRFSAERLKGVDSTLKIQPAKLEDSAVYLCASSFWRGAYEQYFGPGTRLTVT.

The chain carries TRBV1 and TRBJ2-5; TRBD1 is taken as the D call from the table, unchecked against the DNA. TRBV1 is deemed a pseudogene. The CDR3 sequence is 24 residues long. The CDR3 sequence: CTSSSSQYTGWVWAIQESEETQYF. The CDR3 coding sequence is TGCACCAGCAGCTCATCACAATATACAGGATGGGTTTGGGCTATACAGGAGTCCGAGGAGACCCAGTACTTC.

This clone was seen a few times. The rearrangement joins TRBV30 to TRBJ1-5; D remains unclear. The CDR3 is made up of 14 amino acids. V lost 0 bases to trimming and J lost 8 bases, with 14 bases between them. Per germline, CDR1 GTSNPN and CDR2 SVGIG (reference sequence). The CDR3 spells CAWSVNGGVEPQHF. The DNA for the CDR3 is TGTGCCTGGAGTGTAAACGGAGGCGTGGAGCCCCAGCATTTT.

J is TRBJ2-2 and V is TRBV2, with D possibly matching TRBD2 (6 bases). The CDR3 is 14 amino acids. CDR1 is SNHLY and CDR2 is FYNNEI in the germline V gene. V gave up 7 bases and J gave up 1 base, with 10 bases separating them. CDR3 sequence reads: CASKVGGNTGELFF. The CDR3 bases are TGTGCCAGCAAGGTCGGGGGGAACACCGGGGAGCTGTTTTTT.

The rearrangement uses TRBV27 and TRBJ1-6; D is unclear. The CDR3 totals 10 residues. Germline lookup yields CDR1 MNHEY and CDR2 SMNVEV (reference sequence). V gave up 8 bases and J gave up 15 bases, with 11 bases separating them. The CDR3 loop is CASPDCGLHF. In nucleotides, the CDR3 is TGTGCCAGCCCAGACTGTGGCCTCCACTTT.

CDR3 sequence: CAWTSDGIYTGELFF. For the CDR3, the DNA is TGTGCCTGGACCTCTGACGGAATTTACACCGGGGAGCTGTTTTTT. The chain is built from TRBV30 and TRBJ2-2; D not resolved. This CDR3 region has 15 residues. Trimming cost V 4 bases and J 3 bases, with 15 bases left between them. CDR1 is GTSNPN, CDR2 SVGIG, per germline (reference sequence).

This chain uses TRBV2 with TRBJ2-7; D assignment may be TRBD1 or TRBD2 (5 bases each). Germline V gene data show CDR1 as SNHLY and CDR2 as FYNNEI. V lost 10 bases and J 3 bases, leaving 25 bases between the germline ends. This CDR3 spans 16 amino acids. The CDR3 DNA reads TGTGCCAAGTCGTGGGACGCTACACTAGGAGTCTACGAGCAGTACTTC. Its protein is CAKSWDATLGVYEQYF.

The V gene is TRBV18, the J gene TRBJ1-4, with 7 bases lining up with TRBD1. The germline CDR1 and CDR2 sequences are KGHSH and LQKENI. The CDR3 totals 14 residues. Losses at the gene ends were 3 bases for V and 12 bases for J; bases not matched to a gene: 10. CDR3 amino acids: CASSPSGQLEELFF. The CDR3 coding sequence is TGTGCCAGCTCACCCTCGGGACAGCTCGAGGAACTGTTTTTT.

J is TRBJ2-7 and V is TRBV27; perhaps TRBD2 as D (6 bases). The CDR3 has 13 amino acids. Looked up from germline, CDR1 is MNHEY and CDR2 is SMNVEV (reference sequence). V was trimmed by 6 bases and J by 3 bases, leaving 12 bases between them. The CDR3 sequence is CASREGPLYEQYF. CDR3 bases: TGTGCCAGCAGGGAGGGTCCGCTCTACGAGCAGTACTTC.

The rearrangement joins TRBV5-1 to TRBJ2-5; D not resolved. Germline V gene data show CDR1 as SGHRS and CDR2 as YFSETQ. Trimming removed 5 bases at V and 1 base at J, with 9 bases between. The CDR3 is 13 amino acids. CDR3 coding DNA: TGCGCCAGCAGTCGAGAGGTCCAAGAGACCCAGTACTTC. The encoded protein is CASSREVQETQYF.